What follows are 14 T cell receptor beta chains derived from one specimen sequenced in a study of blood T cell repertoires in COVID-19. This table comes from immunoSEQ multiplex PCR, and its TCRdb copy is limited to in-frame clones, with some not included. The sample holds just over 250,000 clones, about 87% seen once. Sequenced sample: peripheral blood. The receptors stem from a man in his sixties who had recovered from COVID-19.

This chain uses TRBV5-1 with TRBJ2-3; 7 nucleotides line up with TRBD2. Germline V CDR1 and CDR2: SGHRS, YFSETQ. V lost 0 bases to trimming and J lost 0 bases; unmatched junction nucleotides: 4. The CDR3 covers 16 residues. The CDR3: CASSLEAGPSTDTQYF. Here the CDR3 DNA reads TGCGCCAGCAGCTTGGAAGCGGGGCCAAGCACAGATACGCAGTATTTT.

The chain links TRBV11-2 to TRBJ2-7, with TRBD1 matching over 9 bases. This CDR3 comprises 15 residues. The ends lost 5 bases at V and 0 bases at J; junction bases unmatched: 5. Germline V lookup: CDR1 SGHAT, CDR2 FQNNGV. This CDR3 is CASSPRQGGSYEQYF. DNA of the CDR3: TGTGCCAGCAGCCCCCGACAGGGGGGCTCCTACGAGCAGTACTTC.

This chain links TRBV5-5 with TRBJ2-5; D is ambiguous. Germline-derived CDR1 and CDR2 are SGHKS and YYEKEE (reference sequence). CDR3 length: 15 residues. V was clipped by 2 bases and J by 0 bases, with 11 bases between them. This CDR3 is CASSFPATNQETQYF. CDR3 sequence (DNA): TGTGCCAGCAGCTTTCCCGCCACAAACCAAGAGACCCAGTACTTC.

The CDR3 sequence is CARSPEGRSYNEQFF. CDR3 sequence (DNA): TGTGCCAGAAGCCCAGAGGGCCGATCCTACAATGAGCAGTTCTTC. This chain joins TRBV7-5 and TRBJ2-1; TRBD2, as called in the table, went unchecked against the DNA. TRBV7-5 is deemed a pseudogene. The CDR3 has 15 residues.

J is TRBJ2-5 and V is TRBV7-9; the match to TRBD2 covers 12 bases. V gave up 5 bases and J gave up 5 bases; unmatched junction bases: 15. CDR1 is SEHNR, CDR2 FQNEAQ, per germline (reference sequence). This CDR3 contains 18 residues. CDR3 in amino acids: CASSPHLTSGGPMETQYF. The CDR3 bases are TGTGCCAGCAGCCCCCACCTTACTAGCGGGGGGCCAATGGAGACCCAGTACTTC. The whole variable domain, remainder taken from reference TRBV7-9 and TRBJ2-5, is DTGVSQNPRHKITKRGQNVTFRCDPISEHNRLYWYRQTLGQGPEFLTYFQNEAQLEKSRLLSDRFSAERPKGSFSTLEIQRTEQGDSAMYLCASSPHLTSGGPMETQYFGPGTRLLVL.

This clone was detected once. The J gene is TRBJ2-7, the V gene TRBV10-1, with 12 bases aligning to TRBD2. This CDR3 spans 16 amino acids. The V gene end was trimmed by 4 bases and the J gene end by 2 bases; junction bases not matched to a gene: 6. Germline V gene data show CDR1 as WNHNN and CDR2 as SYGVQD (reference sequence). CDR3 protein: CASSATSGGPTYEQYF. The CDR3 DNA reads as TGCGCCAGCAGTGCGACTAGCGGGGGCCCCACCTACGAGCAGTACTTC.

The gene calls are TRBV18 and TRBJ1-4; possibly TRBD1 for D (6 bases). The CDR3 has 16 residues. V lost 5 bases and J 7 bases, leaving 20 bases between the germline ends. Germline assignment: CDR1 KGHSH and CDR2 LQKENI. CDR3 in DNA: TGTGCCAGCTCATCCTCCCGAACAGGGTCTGGTGAAAAACTGTTTTTT. Protein product: CASSSSRTGSGEKLFF.

The V and J genes are TRBV18 and TRBJ2-1; weak D call: TRBD1 (6 bases). V was shortened by 4 bases and J by 2 bases, with 15 bases between the two germline ends. The germline V gene encodes CDR1 KGHSH and CDR2 LQKENI. The CDR3 is made up of 16 amino acids. CDR3 sequence reads: CASSRGPPRTYNEQFF. The CDR3, as DNA: TGTGCCAGCTCACGGGGGCCCCCGAGGACCTACAATGAGCAGTTCTTC.

J is TRBJ2-1 and V is TRBV9, with 7 bases lining up with TRBD1. CDR3 length: 14 residues. Trimming removed 3 bases from V and 5 bases from J; junction bases left unmatched: 5. Germline CDR1 and CDR2: SGDLS and YYNGEE. The CDR3: CASSGDRANNEQFF. CDR3 coding DNA: TGTGCCAGCAGCGGTGACAGGGCAAACAATGAGCAGTTCTTC.

The CDR3 nucleotides are TGTGCCAGCAGTTTATTTGGGGGGCAGGGGGCGGCAGGAGGCACTGAAGCTTTCTTT. It encodes CASSLFGGQGAAGGTEAFF. V and J are TRBV27 and TRBJ1-1; 8 bases agree with TRBD1. V was pared by 1 base and J by 4 bases, with 17 bases of the junction left unmatched. This CDR3 is 19 amino acids long. CDR1 MNHEY and CDR2 SMNVEV come from the germline V gene (reference sequence).

This clone came up once. V and J are TRBV6-6 and TRBJ1-2, with 7 bases fitting TRBD1. The germline V gene encodes CDR1 MNHNY and CDR2 SVGAGI (reference sequence). V lost 0 bases and J lost 6; bases outside the gene matches: 7. The CDR3 contains 15 residues. The CDR3 region is CASSYSPRDRDGYTF. Written as DNA, the CDR3 is TGTGCCAGCAGTTACTCTCCCCGCGACAGGGATGGCTACACCTTC.

The V gene is TRBV6-5, the J gene TRBJ2-7; 10 nucleotides align to TRBD1. The CDR3 sequence is 15 residues long. Losses at the gene ends were 2 bases for V and 5 bases for J; bases not matched to a gene: 6. The germline V gene has CDR1 MNHEY and CDR2 SVGAGI. The CDR3: CASSYPRQGAHEQYF. The CDR3 region has the DNA TGTGCCAGCAGTTACCCGCGACAGGGGGCCCACGAGCAGTACTTC.

The chain combines TRBV7-2 with TRBJ1-6; TRBD1 might be the D (5 bases). Germline V gene lookup returns CDR1 SGHTA and CDR2 FQGNSA. The CDR3 runs to 13 residues. V lost 2 bases, J lost 15 bases, and 14 bases lay in between. The CDR3 nucleotides read TGTGCCAGCAGCTTATCTACAGGCCTCTTCCTCCACTTT. Translated, it gives CASSLSTGLFLHF.

The V gene is TRBV2, the J gene TRBJ2-1, with D perhaps TRBD2 (6 bases). The length of the CDR3 is 13 residues. Germline V gene sequence: CDR1 SNHLY, CDR2 FYNNEI. V was trimmed by 7 bases and J by 5 bases, leaving 12 bases between them. CDR3: CASTWTTNNEQFF. The CDR3 nucleotides read TGTGCCAGCACCTGGACTACAAACAATGAGCAGTTCTTC.